This is a list of T cell receptor beta chains from one sample in a study of tumor and adjacent non-tumor tissue in lung cancer. TCRdb re-called the multiplex PCR reads with MiXCR, one entry per CDR3 protein. The data contain roughly 70,000 distinct CDR3 sequences, around 73% of them singletons. Sequencing was carried out using lung tumor tissue. The receptor set was obtained from a man between 60 and 75 years old with non-small cell lung cancer. The CDR3 runs from the conserved cysteine through the conserved F or W. The order of the fields is CDR3 DNA, CDR3 protein, V gene, J gene, D gene, clone size. The D gene is left open where the match is weak. Expanded clones are given a class, and other clones once, few, many or no size at all.

cdr3_nt: TGTGCCAGCAAAAAGGGGGGACAGATGAACACTGAAGCATTCTTT
cdr3_aa: CASKKGGQMNTEAFF
v_call: TRBV6-2/TRBV6-3
j_call: TRBJ1-1
d_call: TRBD1
clone_size: -

cdr3_nt: TGCAGTGCTAGAGCACAGAGGGCCTACGAGCAGTACTTC
cdr3_aa: CSARAQRAYEQYF
v_call: TRBV20-1
j_call: TRBJ2-7
d_call: -
clone_size: many

cdr3_nt: TGTGCCTGGAGTAAAATCTGGGATTCGGCCGAGCAGTACTTC
cdr3_aa: CAWSKIWDSAEQYF
v_call: TRBV30
j_call: TRBJ2-7
d_call: -
clone_size: many

cdr3_nt: TGTCCCAGCAGCCCAGGGGGGGAGGCCTATGAGCAGTTCTTC
cdr3_aa: CPSSPGGEAYEQFF
v_call: TRBV11-3
j_call: TRBJ2-1
d_call: -
clone_size: -

cdr3_nt: TGCAGCGTTAGGACCTCTAGCATGAAGACCCAGTACTTC
cdr3_aa: CSVRTSSMKTQYF
v_call: TRBV29-1
j_call: TRBJ2-5
d_call: -
clone_size: -

cdr3_nt: TGCGCCAGCAACTTGGCGTCAGGGGGCACTGAAGCTTTCTTT
cdr3_aa: CASNLASGGTEAFF
v_call: TRBV5-1
j_call: TRBJ1-1
d_call: TRBD1
clone_size: -

cdr3_nt: TGCATTGCTGAGAAGGATGTTTTCGCCACGGGGCAGTTCTTC
cdr3_aa: CIAEKDVFATGQFF
v_call: TRBV20-1
j_call: TRBJ2-1
d_call: -
clone_size: -

cdr3_nt: TGCAGTGCTAGGGGACCGAACAATGAGCTACACTTC
cdr3_aa: CSARGPNNELHF
v_call: TRBV20-1
j_call: TRBJ2-1
d_call: -
clone_size: -

cdr3_nt: TGCAGGGTTGAAGATCTAGAGGGGGCGAGCGAAAAACTGGTTTTT
cdr3_aa: CRVEDLEGASEKLVF
v_call: TRBV29-1
j_call: TRBJ1-4
d_call: TRBD1
clone_size: once

cdr3_nt: TGCGCCAGCAGTGGGCAGCCTGATCAGCCCCAGCATTTT
cdr3_aa: CASSGQPDQPQHF
v_call: TRBV5-1
j_call: TRBJ1-5
d_call: -
clone_size: -

cdr3_nt: TGCGCCAGCAGGTCAAGCTCTGGGAAGCTGTTTTTT
cdr3_aa: CASRSSSGKLFF
v_call: TRBV10-1
j_call: TRBJ2-2
d_call: -
clone_size: -

cdr3_nt: TGTGCCAGCAATTCCGGGACTACCCAGGAGACCCAGTACTTC
cdr3_aa: CASNSGTTQETQYF
v_call: TRBV5-4
j_call: TRBJ2-5
d_call: TRBD2
clone_size: once

cdr3_nt: TGTGCCAGCAGCGGGACTAGCGGGAGCACAGATATGCACTATTTT
cdr3_aa: CASSGTSGSTDMHYF
v_call: TRBV6-4
j_call: TRBJ2-3
d_call: TRBD2
clone_size: -

cdr3_nt: TGTGCCAGCAGTACTCGTGGACAGGGCCGCTATGGCTACACCTTC
cdr3_aa: CASSTRGQGRYGYTF
v_call: TRBV2
j_call: TRBJ1-2
d_call: TRBD1
clone_size: few

cdr3_nt: TGTGCCAACAGTTTAGCAGGGTATGGTTACACCTTC
cdr3_aa: CANSLAGYGYTF
v_call: TRBV28
j_call: TRBJ1-2
d_call: -
clone_size: -

cdr3_nt: TGCAGTGCTAGGGCGGGAGCGGACAATGAGCAGTTCTTC
cdr3_aa: CSARAGADNEQFF
v_call: TRBV20-1
j_call: TRBJ2-1
d_call: TRBD2
clone_size: many

cdr3_nt: TGCAGTGCTATGTCAATCCCAACAGGGACTCGAGACGAGCAGTACTTC
cdr3_aa: CSAMSIPTGTRDEQYF
v_call: TRBV20-1
j_call: TRBJ2-7
d_call: -
clone_size: -

cdr3_nt: TGTGCTAGCAGTACGAGACATGGCGGGTGGATAACCCTTGGGTATTCACCCCTCCACTTT
cdr3_aa: CASSTRHGGWITLGYSPLHF
v_call: TRBV28
j_call: TRBJ1-6
d_call: -
clone_size: -

cdr3_nt: TGCATGGGGACTAGCGGCATCGGAAGTAGCCACAATGAGCAGTTCTTC
cdr3_aa: CMGTSGIGSSHNEQFF
v_call: TRBV20-1
j_call: TRBJ2-1
d_call: TRBD2
clone_size: -

cdr3_nt: TGTGCCAGCAGTCACAGAGCGGGTGGCACAGATACGGAGTATTTT
cdr3_aa: CASSHRAGGTDTEYF
v_call: TRBV6-5
j_call: TRBJ2-3
d_call: -
clone_size: -